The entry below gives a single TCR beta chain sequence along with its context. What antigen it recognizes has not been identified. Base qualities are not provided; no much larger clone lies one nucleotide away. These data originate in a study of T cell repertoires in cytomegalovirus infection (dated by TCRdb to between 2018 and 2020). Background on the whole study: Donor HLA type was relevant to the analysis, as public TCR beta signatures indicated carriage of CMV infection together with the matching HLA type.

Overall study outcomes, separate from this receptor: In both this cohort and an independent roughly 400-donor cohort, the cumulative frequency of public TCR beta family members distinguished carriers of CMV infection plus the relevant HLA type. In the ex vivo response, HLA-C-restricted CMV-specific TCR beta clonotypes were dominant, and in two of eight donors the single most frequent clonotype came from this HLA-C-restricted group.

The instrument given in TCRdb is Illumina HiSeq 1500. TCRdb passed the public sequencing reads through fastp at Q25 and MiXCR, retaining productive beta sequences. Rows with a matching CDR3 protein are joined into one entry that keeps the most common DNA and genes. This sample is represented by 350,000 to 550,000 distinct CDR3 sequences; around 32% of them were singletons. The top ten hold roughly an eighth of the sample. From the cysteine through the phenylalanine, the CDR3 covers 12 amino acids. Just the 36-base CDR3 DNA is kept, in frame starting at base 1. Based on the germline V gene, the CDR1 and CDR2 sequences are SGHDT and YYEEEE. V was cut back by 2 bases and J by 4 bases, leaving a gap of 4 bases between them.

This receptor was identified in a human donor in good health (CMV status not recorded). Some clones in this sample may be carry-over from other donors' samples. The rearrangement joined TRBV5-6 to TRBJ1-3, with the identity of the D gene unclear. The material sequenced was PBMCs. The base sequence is TGTGCCAGCAGCTTTCAAGGAAACACCATATATTTT. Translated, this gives CASSFQGNTIYF.